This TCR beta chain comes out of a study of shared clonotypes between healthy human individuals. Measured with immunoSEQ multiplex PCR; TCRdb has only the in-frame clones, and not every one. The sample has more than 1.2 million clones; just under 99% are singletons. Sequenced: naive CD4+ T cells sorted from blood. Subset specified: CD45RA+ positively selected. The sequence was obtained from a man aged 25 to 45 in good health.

CDR3 residues: CASSRIAGVAYEQYF. The CDR3 DNA reads as TGTGCCAGCAGCCGGATAGCGGGAGTGGCGTACGAGCAGTACTTC. The V and J genes are TRBV7-8 and TRBJ2-7, with 9 bases that match TRBD2. Germline lookup yields CDR1 SGHVS and CDR2 FQNEAQ. V lost 5 bases to trimming and J lost 4 bases; unmatched junction nucleotides: 9. The CDR3 is 15 residues long.